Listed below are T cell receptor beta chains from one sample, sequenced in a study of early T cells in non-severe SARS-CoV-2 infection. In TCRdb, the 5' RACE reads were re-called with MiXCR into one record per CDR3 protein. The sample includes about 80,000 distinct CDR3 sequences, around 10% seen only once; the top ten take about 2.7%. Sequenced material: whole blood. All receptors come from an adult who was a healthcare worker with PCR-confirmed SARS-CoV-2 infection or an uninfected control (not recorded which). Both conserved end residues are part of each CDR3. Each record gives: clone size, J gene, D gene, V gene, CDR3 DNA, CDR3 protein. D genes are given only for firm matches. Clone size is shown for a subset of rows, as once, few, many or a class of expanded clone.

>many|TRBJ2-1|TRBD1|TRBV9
TGTGCCAGCAGTGACCGGGACAGGGCCGCCAATGAGCAGTTCTTC
CASSDRDRAANEQFF
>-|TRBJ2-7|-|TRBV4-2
TGTGCCAGCAGCCAAGTGAGGGGGGCTGGGTACGAGCAGTACTTC
CASSQVRGAGYEQYF
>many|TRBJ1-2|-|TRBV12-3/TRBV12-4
TGTGCCAGCAGTCTTAACTATGGCTACACCTTC
CASSLNYGYTF
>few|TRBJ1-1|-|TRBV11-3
TGTGCCAGCAGCTTGACCGGGACATATTCTGAAGCTTTCTTT
CASSLTGTYSEAFF
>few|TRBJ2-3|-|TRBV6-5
TGTGCCAGGGCGGATACGCAGTATTTT
CARADTQYF
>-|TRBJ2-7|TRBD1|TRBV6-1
TGTGCCAGCGCCGTTGTGGACAGGGCCTCCTACGAGCAGTACTTC
CASAVVDRASYEQYF
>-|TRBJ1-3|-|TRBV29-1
TGCAGCGTTGTTACGACAAGAAACACCATATATTTT
CSVVTTRNTIYF
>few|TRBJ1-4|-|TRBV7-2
TGTGCCAGCAGCCCGAACTCCCGACCTAATGAAAAACTGTTTTTT
CASSPNSRPNEKLFF
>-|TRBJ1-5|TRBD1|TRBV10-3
TGTGCCATCAGTGTTGACAGGGTAGGTCAGCCCCAGCATTTT
CAISVDRVGQPQHF
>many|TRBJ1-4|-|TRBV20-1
TGCAGTGCTAGAGAGACAGGCGCCTCCCGTAGTGAAAAACTGTTTTTT
CSARETGASRSEKLFF
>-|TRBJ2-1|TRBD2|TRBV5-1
TGCGCCAGCAGCTCCGGACGGGGGGCCTACAATGAGCAGTTCTTC
CASSSGRGAYNEQFF
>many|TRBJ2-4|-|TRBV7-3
TGTGCCAGCAGCTTACAGCTAGCCAAAAACATTCAGTACTTC
CASSLQLAKNIQYF
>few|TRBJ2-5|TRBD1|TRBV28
TGTGCCAGCAGTTGGACAGGGGTGGAGACCCAGTACTTC
CASSWTGVETQYF
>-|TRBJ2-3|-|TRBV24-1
TGTGCCACTAGTGATACCCGGAGACTTAGCACAGATACGCAGTATTTT
CATSDTRRLSTDTQYF
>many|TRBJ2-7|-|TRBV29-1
TGCAGCGTGAACTTAGGGGGAGGCTACGAGCAGTACTTC
CSVNLGGGYEQYF
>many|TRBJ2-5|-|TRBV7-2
TGTGCCAGCAGCTCTCTAGGGACCCAGTACTTC
CASSSLGTQYF
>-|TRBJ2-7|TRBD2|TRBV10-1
TGCGCCAGCAGTGAGTCGGGGACTAGCGGGAGGCAGTACTTC
CASSESGTSGRQYF
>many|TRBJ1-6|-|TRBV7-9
TGTGCCAGCAGCTTAGTATCGGGCCCGTATAATTCACCCCTCCACTTT
CASSLVSGPYNSPLHF
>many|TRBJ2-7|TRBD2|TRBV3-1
TGTGCCAGCAGCACCCTAGCGGGGAGTTTGGAGCAGTACTTC
CASSTLAGSLEQYF
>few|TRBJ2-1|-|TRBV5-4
TGTGCCAGCAGGTACAGGGAGGGGGGGGCCGATGAGCAGTTCTTC
CASRYREGGADEQFF
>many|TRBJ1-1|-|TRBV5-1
TGCGCCAGCATGTTCAGTCTTTCGAACACTGAAGCTTTCTTT
CASMFSLSNTEAFF
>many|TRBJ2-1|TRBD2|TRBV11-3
TGTGCCAGCAGCTTAGTAGTAGGGACTAGCGGTTACAATGAGCAGTTCTTC
CASSLVVGTSGYNEQFF
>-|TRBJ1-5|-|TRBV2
TGTGCCAGCAGTGTAGGGTTAGGGAATCAGCCCCAGCATTTT
CASSVGLGNQPQHF
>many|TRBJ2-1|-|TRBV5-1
TGCGCCAGCAGCGGATCACAGGGAGGACACAATGAGCAGTTCTTC
CASSGSQGGHNEQFF
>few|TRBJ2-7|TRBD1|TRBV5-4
TGTGCCAGCGGGAGACAGGGCGCGGGTGAGCAGTACTTC
CASGRQGAGEQYF
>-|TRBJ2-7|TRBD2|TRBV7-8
TGTGCCAGCAGCTTAGTGGTGGGAGGGAGTTACGAGCAGTACTTC
CASSLVVGGSYEQYF
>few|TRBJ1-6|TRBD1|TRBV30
TGTGCCGGTGGACAGGGCTCACCCCTCCACTTT
CAGGQGSPLHF
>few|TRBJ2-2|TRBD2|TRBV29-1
TGCAGCGTTGTAATCAGCGGGGTTTACACCGGGGAGCTGTTTTTT
CSVVISGVYTGELFF
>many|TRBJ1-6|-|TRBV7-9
TGTGCCAGCAGCTCAACAGGCTATGGTTCACCCCTCCACTTT
CASSSTGYGSPLHF
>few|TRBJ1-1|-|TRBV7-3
TGTGCCAGCAGCTTAATTGGGTCAGGGCTGAACACTGAAGCTTTCTTT
CASSLIGSGLNTEAFF
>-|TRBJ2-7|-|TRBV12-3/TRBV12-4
TGTGCCAGCAGTTTGTTCCTCGGGGGGACAGGCCTTTCCTACGAGCAGTACTTC
CASSLFLGGTGLSYEQYF
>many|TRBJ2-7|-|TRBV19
TGTGCCAGTAGTCAAGGGGAATTCGGCCCCCAGAGCTACGAGCAGTACTTC
CASSQGEFGPQSYEQYF
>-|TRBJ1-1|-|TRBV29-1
TGCAGCTGCGAAGCGGCTATGAACACTGAAGCTTTCTTT
CSCEAAMNTEAFF
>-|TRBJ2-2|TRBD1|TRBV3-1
TGTGCCAGCCGGGACAGGGTCACCGGGGAGCTGTTTTTT
CASRDRVTGELFF
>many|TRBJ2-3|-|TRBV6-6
TGTGCCAGCAGGGTCGGGGGACCGTTCAGGAACACAGATACGCAGTATTTT
CASRVGGPFRNTDTQYF
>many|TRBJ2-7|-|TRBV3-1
TGTGCCAGCAGGCCCGGACCGGCGAGCTACGAGCAGTACTTC
CASRPGPASYEQYF
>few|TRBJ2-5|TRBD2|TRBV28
TGTGCCAGCAGTTTCCAGCGGGGGGGCCGCGAGACCCAGTACTTC
CASSFQRGGRETQYF
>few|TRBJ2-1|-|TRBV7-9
TGTGCCAGCAGCCCTCTCGCGGGTTACAATGAGCAGTTCTTC
CASSPLAGYNEQFF
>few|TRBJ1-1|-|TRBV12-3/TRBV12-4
TGTGCCAGCAGCACAGGGTATGTTAATGAAGCTTTCTTT
CASSTGYVNEAFF
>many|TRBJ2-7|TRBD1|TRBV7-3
TGTGCCAGCAGCTTAAAGGGACAGGGGAACGAGCAGTACTTC
CASSLKGQGNEQYF
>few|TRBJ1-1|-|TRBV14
TGTGCCAGCAGCCAAGAGGGTCCCTGGGGGGCTTTCTTT
CASSQEGPWGAFF
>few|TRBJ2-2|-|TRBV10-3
TGTGCCATCAGTGAGCGGGGGACGAACACCGGGGAGCTGTTTTTT
CAISERGTNTGELFF
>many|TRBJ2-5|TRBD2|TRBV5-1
TGCGCCAGCAGCTCCGGACTAGTTCAAGAGACCCAGTACTTC
CASSSGLVQETQYF
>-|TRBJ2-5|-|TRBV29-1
TGCAGCGCCAGTACGGAGACCCAGTACTTC
CSASTETQYF
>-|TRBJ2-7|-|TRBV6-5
TGTGCCAGCACCCCAAGGACAGCTACCTACGAGCAGTACTTC
CASTPRTATYEQYF
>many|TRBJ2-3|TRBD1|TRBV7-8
TGTGCCAGCAACGACAGGGGAGGAGATACGCAGTATTTT
CASNDRGGDTQYF
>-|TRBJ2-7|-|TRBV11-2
TGTGCCAGCAGCTTAAGTGGGGCCCCTGGGACACCTCACTCCTACGAGCAGTACTTC
CASSLSGAPGTPHSYEQYF
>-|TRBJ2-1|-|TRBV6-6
TGTGCCAGCACCTTCGGGGGGACACCTTATTTCTCCTACAATGAGCAGTTCTTC
CASTFGGTPYFSYNEQFF
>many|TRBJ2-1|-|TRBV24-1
TGTGCCACCAGTGATTTATCAGGGAGGCAGGGGGTGCATGAGCAGTTCTTC
CATSDLSGRQGVHEQFF
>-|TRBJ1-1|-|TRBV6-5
TGTGCCAGCAGCCGGACTCTCATGAACACTGAAGCTTTCTTT
CASSRTLMNTEAFF
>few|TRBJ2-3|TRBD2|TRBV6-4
TGTGCCAGCAGTGTCACTAGCGGGAGGAACACAGATACGCAGTATTTT
CASSVTSGRNTDTQYF
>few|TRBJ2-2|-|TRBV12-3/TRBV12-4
TGTGCCAGCAGTCCAAACAGGGTCGGCGGGGAGCTGTTTTTT
CASSPNRVGGELFF
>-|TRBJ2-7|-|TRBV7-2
TGTGCCAGCAGCACGGTTACGGGACCGTTAAACTACGAGCAGTACTTC
CASSTVTGPLNYEQYF
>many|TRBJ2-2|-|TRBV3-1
TGTGCCAGCAGCCACGGGGCCGGGGAGCTGTTTTTT
CASSHGAGELFF
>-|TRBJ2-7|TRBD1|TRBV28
TGTGCCAGCACGGGCCGGGACAGGTCCCCCTACGAGCAGTACTTC
CASTGRDRSPYEQYF